Sequencing of this TCR beta chain was carried out in a study of regulatory and conventional T cells in RAG deficiency. Method: immunoSEQ multiplex PCR; TCRdb's copy keeps in-frame clones and lacks some. The sample contains tens of thousands of clones, 90% to 95% of which appear only once. Genomic DNA came from blood conventional CD4+ T cells gated CD25-low CD127-high. Study observations and caveats: These Omenn syndrome Treg sorts may hold peripherally activated cells instead. Omenn syndrome and CID/AS patients had about 110-fold fewer unique Treg TCR beta sequences, versus approximately 9.6-fold elsewhere. Omenn patients showed >85% Treg-Tconv overlap and shorter CDR3 lengths.

Note on this clone: The antigen remains undetermined.

This sample was shared with a second study, whose subject was regulatory T cells. That study adds: Amplification used 52 TRBV primers and 13 TRBJ primers. In patients, unique TRB V-J pairs were restricted and V/J usage skewed, especially in Tregs.

Material for sequencing was CD25- CD4+ T cells sorted from blood. The TCR comes from a human donor in good health.

CDR3 DNA sequence: TGCGCCAGCAGCCCGGGGGGACAGGTGAATAACTATGGCTACACCTTC. This translates into CASSPGGQVNNYGYTF. The gene calls are TRBV5-1 and TRBJ1-2; 8 bases map to TRBD1. The CDR3 covers 16 residues. Germline V gene data show CDR1 as SGHRS and CDR2 as YFSETQ. Trimming removed 4 bases from V and 1 base from J; junction bases left unmatched: 9.